Each of the 29 T cell receptor beta chains below was sequenced from the same sample in a study of T-cell reconstitution after alpha-beta-depleted transplantation in children. As it was prepared, the TCRbeta library received unique molecular identifiers. TCRdb analysed the PCR reads with MiXCR anew, one entry per CDR3 protein. The sample lists 150,000 to 250,000 distinct CDR3 sequences; just under 6.5% were seen once. Sequencing used PBMCs, obtained before TCRalphabeta/CD19-depleted stem cell transplant. The origin of the receptors is a girl younger than two with combined immunodeficiency, due to receive a stem cell transplant.

This clonotype was recorded many times. The chain couples TRBV6-2 or TRBV6-3 to TRBJ2-2; 12 bases match TRBD2. The CDR3 is made up of 20 amino acids. V shed 0 bases, J shed 5 bases, and the junction held 13 bases outside the gene matches. The germline gives CDR1 MNHEY, CDR2 SVGEGT. The DNA of the CDR3 is TGTGCCAGCAGTTACTCCGCACCTAGCGGGAGGGCCCCGTGGACCGGGGAGCTGTTTTTT. Protein sequence: CASSYSAPSGRAPWTGELFF.

This clonotype was observed at least ten times. The chain carries TRBV7-2 and TRBJ1-2; D is unresolved. V gave up 1 base and J gave up 8 bases, with 14 bases separating them. The CDR3 sequence is 14 residues long. Looked up from germline, CDR1 is SGHTA and CDR2 is FQGNSA. The CDR3 region has the DNA TGTGCCAGCAGCTTAGGGCAGGTGGGGATGGGCTACACCTTC. It specifies CASSLGQVGMGYTF. The complete variable domain, with remaining parts taken from reference TRBV7-2 and TRBJ1-2, reads GAGVSQSPSNKVTEKGKDVELRCDPISGHTALYWYRQSLGQGLEFLIYFQGNSAPDKSGLPSDRFSAERTGGSVSTLTIQRTQQEDSAVYLCASSLGQVGMGYTFGSGTRLTVV.

At least ten counts were recorded for this clonotype. The chain is built from TRBV29-1 and TRBJ2-1; 10 nucleotides align to TRBD2. The junction had 5 bases not matched to a gene; V was cut back by 5 bases and J by 1 base. CDR1 is SQVTM and CDR2 is ANQGSEA in the germline V gene. The CDR3 consists of 15 residues. CDR3: CSVLLAGVSYNEQFF. The DNA of the CDR3 is TGCAGCGTTCTCCTAGCGGGGGTTTCCTACAATGAGCAGTTCTTC.

The table lists this clonotype with many counts. The V and J genes are TRBV21-1 and TRBJ2-1. TRBV21-1 is given as a pseudogene. The CDR3 has 15 amino acids. CDR3 sequence reads: CASSKLCRSYNEQFF. CDR3 DNA sequence: TGTGCCAGCAGCAAGTTATGCCGCTCCTACAATGAGCAGTTCTTC.

This clonotype was recorded at least ten times. The chain combines TRBV6-2 or TRBV6-3 with TRBJ2-1, with D perhaps being TRBD1 or TRBD2 (5 bases each). The CDR3 is 15 residues long. Trimming removed 4 bases from V and 3 bases from J, with 13 bases in between. Germline V lookup: CDR1 MNHEY, CDR2 SVGEGT. The CDR3 loop reads CASSSVGRFYNEQFF. CDR3 coding DNA: TGTGCCAGCAGTTCCGTGGGACGCTTCTACAATGAGCAGTTCTTC.

The V and J genes are TRBV20-1 and TRBJ2-1, with 8 bases matching TRBD1. Per the germline V gene, CDR1 is DFQATT and CDR2 is SNEGSKA (reference sequence). This CDR3 has 13 residues. After removal of 3 bases from V and 8 bases from J, the junction contained 6 bases not matched to a gene. CDR3 bases: TGCAGTGCTAGTGGCAGGGGGCATCATGAGCAGTTCTTC. It translates to CSASGRGHHEQFF.

This clonotype has ten or more counts. The rearrangement uses TRBV12-3 or TRBV12-4 and TRBJ2-5, with 8 positions matching TRBD1. Losses at the gene ends were 7 bases for V and 7 bases for J; bases not matched to a gene: 17. This CDR3 spans 16 amino acids. The CDR3, as DNA: TGTGCCAGCAACTTTGTTGGACAGGGAGCGGAAGGGACCCAGTACTTC. This codes for CASNFVGQGAEGTQYF.

The chain couples TRBV5-5 to TRBJ2-2, with a weak D call TRBD1 (6 bases). This CDR3 has 17 amino acids. V lost 1 base, J lost 1 base, and 14 bases lay in between. Germline V gene lookup returns CDR1 SGHKS and CDR2 YYEKEE (reference sequence). The CDR3 loop is CASSLHPDRLNTGELFF. CDR3 in DNA: TGTGCCAGCAGCTTGCACCCGGACAGATTGAACACCGGGGAGCTGTTTTTT.

This clonotype has ten or more counts. This chain links TRBV20-1 with TRBJ2-1; 7 nucleotides line up with TRBD2. CDR3 length equals 14 residues. V lost 1 base to trimming and J lost 2 bases; unmatched junction nucleotides: 2. Germline assignment: CDR1 DFQATT and CDR2 SNEGSKA (reference sequence). Here the CDR3 reads CSARGAGPYNEQFF. The DNA for the CDR3 is TGCAGTGCTAGAGGAGCGGGGCCCTACAATGAGCAGTTCTTC.

This clonotype was recorded many times. The V gene is TRBV7-8, the J gene TRBJ2-7; D is unresolved. The CDR3 spans 16 residues. CDR1 is SGHVS and CDR2 is FQNEAQ in the germline V gene. V dropped 0 bases and J dropped 2 bases, with 14 bases sitting between them. The CDR3 DNA reads as TGTGCCAGCAGCTTAGCGAGCCCCGGCTCCCCCTACGAGCAGTACTTC. This codes for CASSLASPGSPYEQYF.

This clonotype was found many times. J is TRBJ2-1 and V is TRBV28, with 12 positions matching TRBD2. Germline assignment: CDR1 MDHEN and CDR2 SYDVKM. V was clipped by 1 base and J by 4 bases; unmatched bases: 8. This CDR3 has 18 residues. CDR3 in DNA: TGTGCCAGCAGTTTATATGGACTAGCGGGACCCGAGTACAATGAGCAGTTCTTC. Translating it yields CASSLYGLAGPEYNEQFF.

This clonotype appeared many times. The V call is TRBV25-1, the J call TRBJ2-2; 10 bases agree with TRBD1. Unmatched junction bases numbered 7, after V lost 6 bases and J lost 3 bases. This CDR3 is 16 amino acids long. CDR1 is MGHDK and CDR2 is SYGVNS in the germline V gene. CDR3 DNA: TGTGCCAGCAGAGGCCCCGGGACAGGGGACACCGGGGAGCTGTTTTTT. This translates into CASRGPGTGDTGELFF.

This clonotype showed up many times. V and J are TRBV7-8 and TRBJ2-3, with TRBD2 identical over 7 bases. This CDR3 is 17 amino acids long. V dropped 4 bases and J dropped 1; count of bases not matched to a gene: 11. Germline loops: CDR1 SGHVS, CDR2 FQNEAQ. The CDR3 DNA reads as TGTGCCAGCAGCTACGGGGCGGGGGTACGGGGCACAGATACGCAGTATTTT. Encoded protein: CASSYGAGVRGTDTQYF.

This clonotype occurred many times. This rearrangement joins TRBV29-1 to TRBJ1-1; TRBD1 might be the D (5 bases). The CDR3 consists of 15 residues. Germline assignment: CDR1 SQVTM and CDR2 ANQGSEA. V lost 3 bases to trimming and J lost 1 base, with 15 bases between them. The CDR3 reads CSVEKGDSPNTEAFF. CDR3 DNA sequence: TGCAGCGTTGAGAAAGGGGACTCTCCGAACACTGAAGCTTTCTTT.

This clonotype was recorded many times. J is TRBJ2-2 and V is TRBV20-1; TRBD2 aligns across 8 bases. CDR1 and CDR2 from the germline V gene are DFQATT and SNEGSKA (reference sequence). V shed 1 base, J shed 6 bases, and the junction held 7 bases outside the gene matches. The CDR3 has 15 residues. The CDR3 is CSARGGTRWAGELFF. The CDR3 DNA follows: TGCAGTGCTAGAGGCGGGACTAGGTGGGCCGGGGAGCTGTTTTTT.

The V gene is TRBV28, the J gene TRBJ1-6; D gene unclear. Trimming removed 7 bases from V and 7 bases from J, with 23 bases in between. The germline CDR1 and CDR2 sequences are MDHEN and SYDVKM. The CDR3 is made up of 17 amino acids. The CDR3 DNA reads TGTGCCAGCACATACAGTCTACACACCTCTTCCAATTCACCCCTCCACTTT. This codes for CASTYSLHTSSNSPLHF. The full variable domain, with the rest looked up from reference TRBV28 and TRBJ1-6, is DVKVTQSSRYLVKRTGEKVFLECVQDMDHENMFWYRQDPGLGLRLIYFSYDVKMKEKGDIPEGYSVSREKKERFSLILESASTNQTSMYLCASTYSLHTSSNSPLHFGNGTRLTVT.

This clonotype appeared many times. The V gene is TRBV20-1, the J gene TRBJ2-7; TRBD2 matches at 7 bases. The CDR3 spans 14 residues. V gave up 4 bases and J gave up 2 bases; unmatched junction bases: 8. The germline CDR1 and CDR2 sequences are DFQATT and SNEGSKA (reference sequence). Here the CDR3 reads CSAIDPSGTYEQYF. The CDR3, as DNA: TGCAGTGCTATCGACCCGAGCGGGACCTACGAGCAGTACTTC.

This clonotype has a count of ten or more. The CDR3, as DNA: TGTGCCAGCAGTTACTCCGGGCAGGTGAACACTGAAGCTTTCTTT. It translates to CASSYSGQVNTEAFF. The rearrangement uses TRBV6-5 and TRBJ1-1; D remains ambiguous. The CDR3 spans 15 residues. Per the germline V gene, CDR1 is MNHEY and CDR2 is SVGAGI. Trimming removed 0 bases from V and 0 bases from J, with 8 bases in between.

This clonotype was detected ten times or more. The chain carries TRBV29-1 and TRBJ2-1; 11 bases are a match to TRBD2. J was trimmed by 5 bases and V by 7 bases; bases with no gene match: 7. This CDR3 has 14 residues. The germline gives CDR1 SQVTM, CDR2 ANQGSEA. The CDR3 sequence is CSAAGTSGNNEQFF. The CDR3 DNA is TGCAGCGCCGCGGGGACTAGCGGAAACAATGAGCAGTTCTTC.

The table lists this clonotype with many counts. This sequence joins TRBV29-1 and TRBJ2-5; D is undetermined. This CDR3 has 15 residues. V was clipped by 3 bases and J by 1 base, with 15 bases between them. Per germline, CDR1 SQVTM and CDR2 ANQGSEA. The CDR3 coding sequence is TGCAGCGTTGATTGGTTAGGGATTGTCCAAGAGACCCAGTACTTC. It yields the protein CSVDWLGIVQETQYF.

This clonotype has just a few counts. The rearrangement uses TRBV7-8 and TRBJ2-3, with TRBD2 identical over 13 bases. CDR3 size: 17 residues. The V and J ends lost 5 bases and 0 bases, in that order; junction bases with no gene match: 5. CDR1 is SGHVS, CDR2 FQNEAQ, per germline. The CDR3 loop reads CASSLRTSGGSTDTQYF. In nucleotides, the CDR3 is TGTGCCAGCAGCCTACGGACTAGCGGGGGCAGCACAGATACGCAGTATTTT.

This clonotype appeared many times. The chain uses TRBV5-1 and TRBJ2-3; no firm D call. The CDR3 sequence is 14 residues long. V was clipped by 3 bases and J by 2 bases, with 10 bases between them. Germline assignment: CDR1 SGHRS and CDR2 YFSETQ. The CDR3 DNA follows: TGCGCCAGCAGCTCCCGGGTATACACAGATACGCAGTATTTT. Amino acid sequence: CASSSRVYTDTQYF.

In its sample, this clonotype was seen many times. The chain combines TRBV28 with TRBJ2-2; D remains ambiguous. V was clipped by 7 bases and J by 5 bases, with 11 bases between them. The CDR3 sequence is 13 residues long. Germline CDR1 is MDHEN and CDR2 is SYDVKM. CDR3 region: CASTPTGTGELFF. In nucleotides, the CDR3 is TGTGCCAGCACTCCGACTGGGACCGGGGAGCTGTTTTTT.

This clonotype was seen ten or more times. V gene TRBV6-5 combines with J gene TRBJ2-1; no firm D call. CDR1 MNHEY and CDR2 SVGAGI come from the germline V gene. V was cut by 2 bases and J by 7 bases, with 9 bases left in between. The CDR3 is 13 amino acids. CDR3 residues: CASSYAEKNEQFF. CDR3 bases: TGTGCCAGCAGTTACGCCGAAAAGAATGAGCAGTTCTTC.

This clonotype was observed at least ten times. The junction does not match germline at one end; this may be a read error. The chain is built from TRBV9 and TRBJ2-1, with D perhaps matching TRBD1 (5 bases). This CDR3 spans 11 amino acids. CDR1 and CDR2 (germline): SGDLS, YYNGEE. CDR3 DNA sequence: TGTGCCAGCAGCCCCCAAGACAGACCGGGTTTC. Residues: CASSPQDRPGF.

This clonotype has only a few counts. The rearrangement joins TRBV19 to TRBJ1-1; a weak D match, TRBD1 (5 bases). Looked up from germline, CDR1 is LNHDA and CDR2 is SQIVND (reference sequence). The CDR3 has 13 residues. V was clipped by 3 bases and J by 4 bases, with 9 bases between them. CDR3 coding DNA: TGTGCCAGTAGTATGGGACTGCTCACTGAAGCTTTCTTT. This codes for CASSMGLLTEAFF.

This chain joins TRBV29-1 and TRBJ1-5; no firm D call. V was clipped by 4 bases and J by 9 bases, with 16 bases between them. Looked up from germline, CDR1 is SQVTM and CDR2 is ANQGSEA. The CDR3 loop spans 13 amino acids. CDR3 DNA: TGCAGCGTTGCTGCGAGTGTTGGTTCGCCCCAGCATTTT. It yields the protein CSVAASVGSPQHF.

This clonotype was recorded a few times. The CDR3 sequence: CASSHTETSTYNEQFF. CDR3 DNA: TGCGCCAGCAGCCATACCGAGACTAGCACCTACAATGAGCAGTTCTTC. The chain couples TRBV4-3 to TRBJ2-1; 7 bases match TRBD2. Germline lookup yields CDR1 LGHNA and CDR2 YSLEER. This CDR3 is built from 16 residues. With 3 bases clipped from V and 2 bases from J, the junction kept 7 bases outside the gene matches.

This clonotype was recorded a few times. The CDR3 region has the DNA TGCAGTGCTAGAGTTTCTAATCCGGACTTCCAACGCTACGAGCAGTACTTC. It yields the protein CSARVSNPDFQRYEQYF. V is TRBV20-1 and J is TRBJ2-7; D possibly corresponds to TRBD2 (5 bases). From germline, CDR1 is DFQATT and CDR2 SNEGSKA (reference sequence). V shed 1 base and J shed 3 bases, with 22 bases lying between them. The CDR3 loop spans 17 amino acids.